This T cell receptor beta chain was identified during a study of shared clonotypes between healthy human individuals (dated by TCRdb to 2020 to 2022). Some background on the complete study: The cohort included a few men and a couple of women between 18 and 49 years of age. For each donor, CD4 naive and CD4 memory were each given three plates, CD8 naive was given two plates, and CD8 memory was given one plate. To estimate repertoire size and how much clonotype sharing occurs between individuals, the study deeply sequenced the blood TCR repertoires of roughly 5 healthy adults. Libraries were prepared and TCR repertoires were sequenced by different laboratories using diverse techniques, in order to increase sequencing depth and limit assay-specific biases. Each donor's leukapheresis produced roughly between about 0.9 and 9.5 billion PBMCs. The paper's findings and limits, for the study overall: The genetic and exposure-history diversity represented was limited by the small number of donors. Sharing across several donors was observed for roughly 5% of naive CD4, about 4% of naive CD8, 2% to 2.5% of memory CD4, and around 0.44% of memory CD8 clonotypes. Naive subsets generally had larger estimated clonotype richness than memory subsets. Only blood was sampled, and tissue TCR repertoires likely differ from those in blood. Even with the large sequencing depth, rarefaction of the sorted-subset datasets indicated that sequencing was incomplete. Clonotypes shared by all four sorted-subset donors showed higher generation probabilities than non-shared clonotypes. Pairwise subsampling indicated that sequencing depth was expected to affect the degree of clonotype sharing among donors.

TCR CDR3 regions were amplified from genomic DNA by multiplex PCR using the deep immunoSEQ assay. Genomic DNA extracted from each cell subset was distributed evenly over all wells of several immunoSEQ 96-well plates, and each plate served as one replicate. For sorted subsets, 200 to 250 ng of genomic DNA, equivalent to tens of thousands of T cell genomes, went into each replicate PCR. Purified libraries were quantified with a Qubit 3.0 fluorometer, sized on a Bioanalyzer 2100, and re-quantified with the KAPA Library Quantification kit. Every immunoSEQ 96-well plate was sequenced on a separate single-read 150-cycle Illumina NextSeq 550 flow cell. The source study handled its data this way. Because the immunoSEQ output held only junctional sequences and lacked quality scores, the filtering could not match the filtering applied to full-length reads. To assign V/J genes and CDR3, sequences were annotated against IMGT germline references using PyIR, a Python wrapper for IgBLAST v1.9. Any read was removed if the V/J assignment was weak (E-value above 1e-6), the CDR3 was missing, or the read contained stop codons, out-of-frame junctions, or ambiguous translated residues. V3J clonotypes were defined as sequences sharing an identical inferred V gene, J gene, and CDR3 amino acid sequence. To compute the percentage overlap between repertoires, the number of shared unique clonotypes was divided by the size of the smaller repertoire. Repertoire richness was assessed with RTK rarefaction, the Chao1 estimator, and Recon v2.1 estimates of unobserved clonotypes. For all TCRbeta clonotypes obtained by the gDNA method from a handful of donors, generation probabilities were computed with OLGA. TCRdb provides this immuneACCESS table in a form limited to in-frame rearrangements. Some clones are lacking; in checked studies, under half of them reflect an unresolved V gene, and why the rest are absent is not known. The V and J calls and clone size come from that table; D and trimming were worked out from the DNA. This sample comprises more than 600,000 clones, around 90% of them detected only once. The top ten clones comprise approximately 25% of the sample.

As concerns this clone: There is no known antigen for this receptor. The input lacks base qualities; no much larger clone sits a single base away.

For the CD8 naive samples, CD45RO-negative cells were positively selected for CCR7, yielding a CD45RA+CCR7+ population from which TemRA cells were excluded. The donors were healthy, HIV-negative adults with no recently reported acute infections or vaccinations. Every donor was a Caucasian adult residing in Nashville, Tennessee, USA. After blood collection by leukapheresis, PBMCs were isolated using Ficoll-Histopaque density gradient centrifugation and then cryopreserved in the vapor phase of liquid nitrogen. Purity and quantity of every magnetically sorted T cell population were checked by analytical flow cytometry. From each sorted fraction, genomic DNA was isolated and quantified by UV absorbance on a Nanodrop 2000c. The germline V end is reduced by 0 bases and the J end by 5 bases; junction bases left unmatched: 6. Measured from the cysteine to the phenylalanine, the CDR3 is 16 residues long. The read is trimmed to its CDR3 DNA, 48 bases read in frame from base 1. In the germline V gene, CDR1 corresponds to SGHDN and CDR2 to FVKESK.

The sample was naive CD8+ T cells sorted from blood. This specimen's cell subset or site label, per the study, means: CD45RA+CCR7+. The chain joins TRBV14 to TRBJ2-3; the central 9 bases match TRBD2. This receptor was identified in a man aged 30 to 45 in good health. The CDR3 region: CASSQDIAGEVDTQYF. In nucleotide form, the sequence is TGTGCCAGCAGCCAAGATATAGCGGGAGAGGTAGATACGCAGTATTTT.